This TCR beta chain was identified during a study of technical replicates of blood from a few donors. Clones were read by immunoSEQ multiplex PCR, and TCRdb kept only the in-frame ones, dropping some. The data contain tens of thousands of clones, about 93% of them singletons. The CDR3 has 15 residues. The V gene lost 5 bases and the J gene lost 7 bases, with 20 bases spanning the gap. Germline CDR1 is MNHNS and CDR2 is SASEGT. The chain couples TRBV6-1 to TRBJ1-2, with a weak D call TRBD1 (5 bases). The source of this sequence is a human donor in good health. Some clones in this sample may be carry-over from other donors' samples. The sample consisted of PBMCs. CDR3 loop: CASSRSGTGEAGYTF. Here the CDR3 DNA reads TGTGCCAGCAGTCGAAGCGGTACGGGGGAAGCTGGCTACACCTTC.